This T cell receptor (beta chain) is drawn from a study of T cells in pancreatic ductal adenocarcinoma. Study-wide results and limits: Tumor samples had fewer productive templates and approximately 8.8-fold fewer unique clonotypes than blood. No significant tumor-blood clonality difference; means were about 0.11 and 0.072.

Notes on this clone: The antigen is unknown.

Here immunoSEQ multiplex PCR was the method, and the copy in TCRdb shows in-frame clones only, minus some. This sample has more than 85,000 clones, with nearly 95% found just once. In germline, CDR1 is SEHNR, CDR2 FQNEAQ (reference sequence). The CDR3 runs to 17 residues. The V end was cut by 6 bases, the J end by 5 bases, with 22 bases between. No neoadjuvant therapy was given to the selected pancreatic ductal adenocarcinoma patients before their surgery. The chain employs TRBV7-9 and TRBJ2-2; tentatively, D is TRBD1 (5 bases). Sequences were obtained from PBMCs. This sequence originates from a human donor with pancreatic ductal adenocarcinoma. The DNA of the CDR3 is TGTGCCAGCAGGGCGCAGTTTGGACCGCAGGGAACCGGGGAGCTGTTTTTT. Translated, it gives CASRAQFGPQGTGELFF.